Presented here are 18 T cell receptor beta chains from one specimen sequenced in a study of identical twins. TCRdb independently ran MiXCR on the 5' RACE reads; one entry per CDR3 protein. The table includes hundreds of thousands of distinct CDR3 sequences, roughly 8.6% detected once. Another study also made use of these data, one on yellow fever vaccine responses in identical twins.

Sequencing used CD8+ T cells sorted from blood. Source of these receptors: a woman under 30 in good health.

This clonotype turned up a few times. This chain uses TRBV19 with TRBJ1-2; 7 nucleotides agree with TRBD1. With 8 bases clipped from V and 0 bases from J, the junction kept 6 bases outside the gene matches. The CDR3 is 14 amino acids. Germline values: CDR1 LNHDA, CDR2 SQIVND (reference sequence). The CDR3 region is CASGWDRANYGYTF. The CDR3 nucleotides read TGTGCCAGTGGTTGGGACAGAGCTAACTATGGCTACACCTTC.

This clonotype showed up just a few times. As DNA, the CDR3 is TGTGCCAGCAGCTCAAAAGACAGGCAAGAGACCCAGTACTTC. Protein sequence: CASSSKDRQETQYF. V and J are TRBV7-9 and TRBJ2-5; TRBD1 is a possible D gene (6 bases). CDR1 and CDR2 from the germline V gene are SEHNR and FQNEAQ (reference sequence). The CDR3 runs to 14 residues. V was shortened by 4 bases and J by 2 bases, with 11 bases between the two germline ends.

The chain uses TRBV12-3 or TRBV12-4 and TRBJ1-1; D is unresolved. V dropped 10 bases and J dropped 2 bases, with 20 bases sitting between them. The CDR3 length is 15 residues. CDR3 in DNA: TGTGCCACCCCGACTCTCCGCCGGGGAAACACTGAAGCTTTCTTT. Its translation: CATPTLRRGNTEAFF.

This chain connects TRBV7-6 to TRBJ2-3; perhaps TRBD2 as D (6 bases). Trimming took 5 bases from V and 4 from J, leaving 10 bases between them. Germline-derived CDR1 and CDR2 are SGHVS and FNYEAQ. The CDR3 is 13 residues long. CDR3 coding DNA: TGTGCCAGCAGCGGGAGGAGTTCAGATACGCAGTATTTT. Protein: CASSGRSSDTQYF. The whole variable domain, remainder taken from reference TRBV7-6 and TRBJ2-3, is GAGVSQSPRYKVTKRGQDVALRCDPISGHVSLYWYRQALGQGPEFLTYFNYEAQQDKSGLPNDRFSAERPEGSISTLTIQRTEQRDSAMYRCASSGRSSDTQYFGPGTRLTVL.

This clonotype came up many times. The rearrangement joins TRBV24-1 to TRBJ2-5; a weak D match, TRBD2 (6 bases). With 7 bases removed from V and 5 bases from J, the gap between germline ends came to 13 bases. CDR1 and CDR2 from the germline V gene are KGHDR and SFDVKD. The CDR3 extends over 13 amino acids. The CDR3: CATRAGFGETQYF. The DNA of the CDR3 is TGTGCCACCAGAGCGGGCTTCGGGGAGACCCAGTACTTC.

J is TRBJ2-7 and V is TRBV28; D remains unclear. Germline V gives CDR1 MDHEN, CDR2 SYDVKM. The V end lost 8 bases, the J end lost 3 bases, and 32 bases lay between the germline ends. This CDR3 contains 19 residues. The CDR3 bases are TGTGCCAGCGCAAGCCCCACCGGAAGGGAACCCCATCTCAACTACGAGCAGTACTTC. Translated, it gives CASASPTGREPHLNYEQYF.

This clonotype was recorded at least ten times. V and J are TRBV25-1 and TRBJ2-1; D gene unclear. CDR1 is MGHDK and CDR2 is SYGVNS in the germline V gene. Trimming left V 10 bases short and J 9 bases short, with 13 bases between. The CDR3 sequence is 11 residues long. The CDR3, as DNA: TGTGCCACGGCGGTTGCTCCTGAGCAGTTCTTC. This translates into CATAVAPEQFF.

A word on this clonotype: The junction shows a germline mismatch at one end, possibly a read error. The chain uses TRBV2 and TRBJ1-1; 8 positions agree with TRBD1. This CDR3 spans 12 amino acids. Germline V gives CDR1 SNHLY, CDR2 FYNNEI. CDR3 nucleotide sequence: TGTGCCAGCATACCCGGGACAGGATTTCTACAGTTT. Its protein product is CASIPGTGFLQF.

This clonotype was observed at least ten times. The gene calls are TRBV4-1 and TRBJ2-1; 13 bases map to TRBD2. J was trimmed by 10 bases and V by 2 bases; bases with no gene match: 8. Germline assignment: CDR1 MGHRA and CDR2 YSYEKL. The CDR3 loop spans 16 amino acids. The DNA for the CDR3 is TGCGCCAGCAGCCAAACTTCCGGGACTAGCGGGACCGAGCAGTTCTTC. Translated, it gives CASSQTSGTSGTEQFF.

V gene TRBV20-1 combines with J gene TRBJ2-5; D might be TRBD1 or TRBD2, each matching 6 bases. Trimming left V 5 bases short and J 4 bases short, with 14 bases between. The CDR3 runs to 13 residues. CDR1 and CDR2 (germline): DFQATT, SNEGSKA (reference sequence). CDR3 region: CSARLQGGETQYF. The CDR3 coding sequence is TGCAGTGCTCGACTACAGGGAGGAGAGACCCAGTACTTC.

This clonotype appeared many times. It may be a read error: a sequence one base away is much more abundant. V gene TRBV6-2 or TRBV6-3 combines with J gene TRBJ2-1, with D unresolved. The germline V gene encodes CDR1 MNHEY and CDR2 SVGEGT. The CDR3 has 14 residues. CDR3 protein: CASSYESSYKEQFF. For the CDR3, the DNA is TGTGCCAGCAGTTACGAGAGCTCCTACAAGGAGCAGTTCTTC.

This clonotype was detected only a few times. The rearrangement uses TRBV7-9 and TRBJ1-1, with TRBD1 matching 7 bases. Trimming removed 1 base from V and 4 bases from J; junction bases left unmatched: 6. The germline V gene encodes CDR1 SEHNR and CDR2 FQNEAQ (reference sequence). This CDR3 is built from 15 residues. DNA of the CDR3: TGTGCCAGCAGCTTAGGCAGGGGGGGGACCACTGAAGCTTTCTTT. Translation: CASSLGRGGTTEAFF. The variable domain in full, with the rest retrieved from reference TRBV7-9 and TRBJ1-1, is DTGVSQNPRHKITKRGQNVTFRCDPISEHNRLYWYRQTLGQGPEFLTYFQNEAQLEKSRLLSDRFSAERPKGSFSTLEIQRTEQGDSAMYLCASSLGRGGTTEAFFGQGTRLTVV.

This clonotype has a count of ten or more. The rearrangement uses TRBV7-2 and TRBJ2-7; D is ambiguous. The V end was cut by 3 bases, the J end by 4 bases, with 16 bases between. There are 15 residues in the CDR3. Per germline, CDR1 SGHTA and CDR2 FQGNSA. CDR3 region: CASSFFLGPAYEQYF. CDR3 bases: TGTGCCAGCAGCTTTTTCCTAGGCCCAGCATACGAGCAGTACTTC.

This clonotype was detected only a few times. The gene calls are TRBV12-3 or TRBV12-4 and TRBJ2-3; 8 bases align to TRBD1. Trimming removed 3 bases from V and 4 bases from J; junction bases left unmatched: 3. The CDR3 is 14 residues long. CDR3 sequence reads: CASSFAGGADTQYF. CDR3 sequence (DNA): TGTGCCAGCAGTTTTGCAGGGGGCGCAGATACGCAGTATTTT.

V is TRBV4-3 and J is TRBJ2-4; 8 bases match TRBD1. Germline CDR1 and CDR2: LGHNA and YSLEER. V was pared by 0 bases and J by 0 bases, with 7 bases of the junction left unmatched. There are 18 residues in the CDR3. CDR3 protein: CASSQDLDRGVAKNIQYF. The CDR3, as DNA: TGCGCCAGCAGCCAAGATCTCGACAGGGGCGTAGCCAAAAACATTCAGTACTTC.

On this clonotype: Relative to the germline gene, one junction end is altered; a read error may explain this. This chain connects TRBV12-3 or TRBV12-4 to TRBJ2-3, with 9 bases that match TRBD2. The CDR3 is made up of 19 amino acids. As DNA, the CDR3 is TGTGCCCGCAGTCCCACCCCCGGTTCTAGCGGGATTGACACAGATACGCAGTATTTT. Protein: CARSPTPGSSGIDTDTQYF.

The chain is built from TRBV11-1 and TRBJ2-1, with TRBD2 as a possible D gene (6 bases). The CDR3 consists of 13 residues. The germline gives CDR1 SGHAT, CDR2 FQDESV (reference sequence). V shed 5 bases and J shed 6 bases, with 11 bases lying between them. The CDR3 region has the DNA TGTGCCAGCAGCACGGAGGGCCGCAATGAGCAGTTCTTC. This translates into CASSTEGRNEQFF.

This clonotype came up many times. The chain joins TRBV29-1 to TRBJ2-1; maybe TRBD2 (6 bases). V lost 2 bases and J lost 3, with 26 bases in between. From germline, CDR1 is SQVTM and CDR2 ANQGSEA. This CDR3 region has 19 residues. Here the CDR3 DNA reads TGCAGCGTTGAAACGGGACCAGGAGGGGATCGAGTGGGCTACAATGAGCAGTTCTTC. Its protein product is CSVETGPGGDRVGYNEQFF.